A selection of T cell receptor beta chains follows, all from one sample in a study of shared clonotypes between healthy human individuals. The data were produced by immunoSEQ multiplex PCR, yet TCRdb's version contains in-frame clones alone and is incomplete. The repertoire includes almost 750,000 clones, around 77% of them detected once, and less than 2% sits in the top ten. The sequencing sample was made of memory CD4+ T cells sorted from blood. The receptors stem from a woman under 40 in good health. Each CDR3 is given with its conserved first and last residue. A D gene is named only where the DNA matches it firmly. A row's size may be missing; if present it is once, few, many or a size class.

D	size	V	J	CDR3	DNA
-	-	TRBV6-1	TRBJ2-1	CASSEARLSIEQFF	TGTGCCAGCAGTGAAGCCCGACTGAGTATTGAGCAGTTCTTC
-	-	TRBV6-1	TRBJ2-1	CASSEHGRGNEQFF	TGTGCCAGCAGTGAACACGGGAGAGGTAATGAGCAGTTCTTC
-	-	TRBV30	TRBJ1-1	CAWRSMNTEAFF	TGTGCCTGGAGGAGCATGAACACTGAAGCTTTCTTT
-	-	TRBV18	TRBJ2-5	CASSQGFQETQYF	TGTGCCAGCTCACAGGGGTTCCAAGAGACCCAGTACTTC
-	few	TRBV19	TRBJ1-2	CASSVWLGGALPDYGYTF	TGTGCCAGTAGTGTTTGGTTGGGGGGCGCTTTACCCGACTATGGCTACACCTTC
-	-	TRBV20-1	TRBJ2-1	CSARNYNEQFF	TGCAGTGCTAGAAATTACAATGAGCAGTTCTTC
-	-	TRBV27	TRBJ1-1	CASRCQGCTEAFF	TGTGCCAGCAGATGTCAGGGATGTACTGAAGCTTTCTTT
-	-	TRBV7-9	TRBJ2-1	CASSLGQRYNEQFF	TGTGCCAGCAGCTTAGGACAGAGATACAATGAGCAGTTCTTC
TRBD2	-	TRBV10-1	TRBJ2-3	CASSDRGLAGSYF	TGCGCCAGCAGTGATAGAGGACTAGCGGGATCGTATTTT
-	few	TRBV5-1	TRBJ2-2	CASSLTGTVNTGELFF	TGCGCCAGCAGCTTGACCGGGACGGTGAACACCGGGGAGCTGTTTTTT
-	once	TRBV6-6	TRBJ1-4	CATSWGTRTTNEKLFF	TGTGCCACCTCCTGGGGGACCAGGACAACTAATGAAAAACTGTTTTTT
TRBD2	-	TRBV27	TRBJ2-1	CASSGSGLAGEFGEQFF	TGTGCCAGCAGTGGATCGGGACTAGCGGGAGAGTTCGGCGAGCAGTTCTTC
TRBD2	-	TRBV11-2	TRBJ2-1	CASSSTASGSINEQFF	TGTGCCAGCAGCTCGACGGCTAGCGGGAGTATCAATGAGCAGTTCTTC
-	once	TRBV29-1	TRBJ2-3	CSAVGDSRAYF	TGCAGCGCTGTAGGGGACTCCCGTGCGTATTTT
TRBD1	-	TRBV28	TRBJ1-5	CASTQRQGTQPQHF	TGTGCCAGCACCCAGAGACAGGGGACTCAGCCCCAGCATTTT
-	once	TRBV6-1	TRBJ1-5	CASNYYSNQPQHF	TGTGCCAGCAATTATTATAGCAATCAGCCCCAGCATTTT
-	-	TRBV9	TRBJ1-5	CASSVGGMGLNQPQHF	TGTGCCAGCAGCGTAGGGGGGATGGGGCTGAATCAGCCCCAGCATTTT
-	-	TRBV5-6	TRBJ1-1	CASRRRTGEAFF	TGTGCCAGCAGGAGAAGGACGGGTGAAGCTTTCTTT
-	few	TRBV30	TRBJ2-5	CAWRANQETQYF	TGTGCCTGGAGGGCGAACCAAGAGACCCAGTACTTC
TRBD1	-	TRBV4-2	TRBJ1-4	CASSQETGTGVKLFF	TGTGCCAGCAGCCAAGAGACAGGGACTGGTGTAAAACTGTTTTTT
TRBD1	many	TRBV6-5	TRBJ1-4	CASSRRQGSEKLFF	TGTGCCAGCAGCCGCCGACAGGGATCTGAAAAACTGTTTTTT
-	-	TRBV5-1	TRBJ2-2	CASSPGAGDTGELFF	TGCGCCAGCAGCCCTGGGGCAGGGGACACCGGGGAGCTGTTTTTT
-	once	TRBV4-2	TRBJ2-5	CASSQDRGGGQETQYF	TGTGCCAGCAGCCAAGATCGGGGAGGGGGGCAAGAGACCCAGTACTTC
-	-	TRBV10-3	TRBJ1-5	CAISESKGKYQPQHF	TGTGCCATCAGTGAGTCGAAGGGCAAATACCAGCCCCAGCATTTT
TRBD1	-	TRBV4-2	TRBJ2-7	CASSLGTGGRFYEQYF	TGTGCCAGCAGCTTGGGTACAGGGGGCAGATTCTACGAGCAGTACTTC
-	-	TRBV28	TRBJ1-1	CASSGIPGRMNTEAFF	TGTGCCAGCAGTGGTATCCCTGGACGGATGAACACTGAAGCTTTCTTT
-	-	TRBV29-1	TRBJ2-3	CSVEGGATDTQYF	TGCAGCGTTGAGGGGGGCGCGACAGATACGCAGTATTTT
-	-	TRBV7-9	TRBJ2-3	CASRVRSTDTQYF	TGTGCCAGCAGGGTGCGGAGCACAGATACGCAGTATTTT
-	-	TRBV4-1	TRBJ1-2	CASSQGQARKSNGYTF	TGCGCCAGCAGCCAAGGCCAGGCCCGTAAGAGCAATGGCTACACCTTC
-	-	TRBV15	TRBJ2-5	CATSRGRLQETQYF	TGTGCCACCAGCAGAGGCAGACTTCAAGAGACCCAGTACTTC
-	-	TRBV27	TRBJ2-7	CASNRDGVTYEQYF	TGTGCCAGTAACCGGGATGGGGTTACCTACGAGCAGTACTTC
-	-	TRBV12-2	TRBJ1-5	CASRFGRGRNNNQPQHF	TGTGCAAGTCGCTTCGGCCGCGGGCGGAATAACAATCAGCCCCAGCATTTT
-	-	TRBV27	TRBJ2-3	CASSLGDVSTDTQYF	TGTGCCAGCAGTTTAGGAGACGTTAGCACAGATACGCAGTATTTT
-	-	TRBV2	TRBJ1-5	CASRDGPSNQPQHF	TGTGCCAGCAGGGATGGACCGAGCAATCAGCCCCAGCATTTT
-	-	TRBV4-2	TRBJ2-7	CASSLGGAGGSYEQYF	TGTGCCAGCAGCCTCGGGGGGGCAGGGGGTTCCTACGAGCAGTACTTC
TRBD2	-	TRBV4-2	TRBJ2-4	CASSQDLASGSWAKNIQYF	TGTGCCAGCAGCCAAGATCTTGCTAGCGGGAGTTGGGCCAAAAACATTCAGTACTTC
-	few	TRBV6-4	TRBJ1-1	CASSAEMNTEAFF	TGTGCCAGCAGTGCGGAGATGAACACTGAAGCTTTCTTT
-	-	TRBV6-4	TRBJ1-5	CVSRLKDRPESNQPQHF	TGTGTCAGCAGATTAAAAGACAGGCCCGAGAGCAATCAGCCCCAGCATTTT
-	once	TRBV18	TRBJ2-7	CASSPVRVGVYEQYF	TGTGCCAGCTCACCAGTCCGGGTCGGTGTTTACGAGCAGTACTTC
TRBD2	-	TRBV6-6	TRBJ2-5	CASTRGAGETQYF	TGTGCCAGCACGCGGGGGGCAGGGGAGACCCAGTACTTC
-	-	TRBV25-1	TRBJ2-2	CASSGQLGRTGELFF	TGTGCCAGCAGTGGACAGTTGGGGCGCACCGGGGAGCTGTTTTTT
-	-	TRBV7-8	TRBJ1-2	CASSLDLNYGYTF	TGTGCCAGCAGCTTAGACCTTAACTATGGCTACACCTTC
-	-	TRBV5-6	TRBJ2-7	CASSARGGGYEQYF	TGTGCCAGCAGCGCGAGGGGGGGTGGCTACGAGCAGTACTTC
-	few	TRBV5-4	TRBJ1-5	CASSLGADRPQHF	TGTGCCAGCAGCTTGGGAGCAGATCGGCCCCAGCATTTT
TRBD2	-	TRBV6-4	TRBJ2-1	CASSEGLASGEQFF	TGTGCCAGCAGTGAGGGACTAGCCAGCGGAGAGCAGTTCTTC
TRBD2	-	TRBV28	TRBJ2-7	CASSSGTSGRASEQYF	TGTGCCAGCAGTTCCGGGACTAGCGGGAGGGCTTCTGAGCAGTACTTC
-	-	TRBV13	TRBJ2-5	CASSRTWQETQYF	TGTGCCAGCAGCCGAACGTGGCAAGAGACCCAGTACTTC
TRBD2	-	TRBV5-4	TRBJ2-5	CASSVVAGGAETQYF	TGTGCCAGCAGCGTAGTAGCGGGAGGGGCGGAGACCCAGTACTTC